This T cell receptor (beta chain) comes out of a study of T cell repertoires in cytomegalovirus infection. Germline V lookup: CDR1 MNHGY, CDR2 SAAAGT. V gave up 6 bases and J gave up 4 bases, with 22 bases separating them. CDR3 length: 17 amino acids. From the reads, TCRdb called clonotypes with MiXCR, one entry per CDR3 protein. The sample consists of about 340,000 distinct CDR3 sequences, under 35% of them appearing once. This clonotype turned up a few times. The target antigen is unknown. Material: cultured PBMCs, obtained from culture after CMV antigen stimulation. The source of this sequence is a human donor in good health (CMV status not recorded). Some clones in this sample may be carry-over from other donors' samples. The chain joins TRBV6-8 to TRBJ2-1, with TRBD2 as a possible D gene (6 bases). The CDR3 DNA reads as TGTGCCAGCAGCTCTCGACTAGGATCGTTGCGTTACAATGAGCAGTTCTTC. It encodes CASSSRLGSLRYNEQFF.